One and the same sample provided the 6 T cell receptor beta chains below, sequenced in a study of blood T cells in healthy people across ages. A second PCR of roughly 6 to 12 cycles used a sample-barcoded 5' primer and a J-beta primer mix. TCRdb re-called the 5' RACE reads through MiXCR, storing one row per CDR3 protein. Among about 670,000 distinct CDR3 sequences, 40% to 45% were seen once, and the ten largest hold around 32%. Sequencing input: blood. These receptors were obtained from a man of 80 years or more in good health.

A few counts support this clonotype. V is TRBV7-2 and J is TRBJ1-6; unclear D gene. The CDR3 spans 17 residues. V lost 1 base to trimming and J lost 1 base, with 11 bases between them. Germline loops: CDR1 SGHTA, CDR2 FQGNSA. The CDR3 DNA follows: TGTGCCAGCAGCTTAGACCCCGGGCAGTCCTATAATTCACCCCTCCACTTT. Its translation: CASSLDPGQSYNSPLHF.

This clonotype came up a few times. V usage is TRBV6-2 or TRBV6-3 and J usage is TRBJ1-5; D remains ambiguous. V gave up 0 bases and J gave up 8 bases, with 14 bases separating them. Germline V gene sequence: CDR1 MNHEY, CDR2 SVGEGT. CDR3 length: 15 residues. Here the CDR3 DNA reads TGTGCCAGCAGTTACTCGAACATGGCCCAAGAGCCCCAGCATTTT. Residues: CASSYSNMAQEPQHF.

This clonotype appeared a few times. The chain combines TRBV9 with TRBJ2-3; D might be TRBD1 or TRBD2, each matching 6 bases. Trimming removed 1 base at V and 3 bases at J, with 15 bases between. Germline lookup yields CDR1 SGDLS and CDR2 YYNGEE. The CDR3 runs 16 residues. CDR3 sequence reads: CASSVLVGGRTDTQYF. CDR3 DNA: TGTGCCAGCAGCGTACTAGTAGGGGGGCGGACAGATACGCAGTATTTT.

Many counts were recorded for this clonotype. V is TRBV5-1 and J is TRBJ2-3; 9 positions match TRBD1. Per the germline V gene, CDR1 is SGHRS and CDR2 is YFSETQ. This CDR3 has 14 residues. The V and J ends lost 3 bases and 5 bases, in that order; junction bases with no gene match: 4. CDR3 bases: TGCGCCAGCAGCTGGGGACAGGGCAGAGATACGCAGTATTTT. It translates to CASSWGQGRDTQYF.

J is TRBJ2-1 and V is TRBV7-2, with a possible D match to TRBD2 (5 bases). This CDR3 comprises 15 residues. V lost 5 bases and J 2 bases, leaving 13 bases between the germline ends. CDR1 is SGHTA and CDR2 is FQGNSA in the germline V gene. CDR3 sequence: CASSPGKGAYNEQFF. CDR3 nucleotide sequence: TGTGCCAGCAGCCCAGGAAAGGGAGCCTACAATGAGCAGTTCTTC.

This CDR3 is CASSYSQRTGSYGYTF. The CDR3 bases are TGTGCCAGCAGTTATTCCCAACGAACAGGATCTTACGGCTACACCTTC. The chain combines TRBV6-2 or TRBV6-3 with TRBJ1-2; D might be TRBD1 (5 bases). Germline assignment: CDR1 MNHEY and CDR2 SVGEGT. Trimming left V 3 bases short and J 8 bases short, with 22 bases between. This CDR3 has 16 residues.